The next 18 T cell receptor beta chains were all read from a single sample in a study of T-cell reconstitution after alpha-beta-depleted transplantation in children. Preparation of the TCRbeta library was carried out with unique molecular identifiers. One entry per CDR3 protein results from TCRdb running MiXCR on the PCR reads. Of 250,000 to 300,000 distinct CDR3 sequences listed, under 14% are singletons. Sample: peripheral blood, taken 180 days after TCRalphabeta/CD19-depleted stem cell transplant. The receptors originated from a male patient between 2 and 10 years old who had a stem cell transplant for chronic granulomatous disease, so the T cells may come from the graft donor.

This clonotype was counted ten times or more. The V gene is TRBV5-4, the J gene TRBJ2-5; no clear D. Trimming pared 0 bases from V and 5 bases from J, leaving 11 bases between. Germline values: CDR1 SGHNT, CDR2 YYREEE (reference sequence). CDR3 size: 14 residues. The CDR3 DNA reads TGTGCCAGCAGCTTGGCCGGCAGAAGGGAGACCCAGTACTTC. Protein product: CASSLAGRRETQYF.

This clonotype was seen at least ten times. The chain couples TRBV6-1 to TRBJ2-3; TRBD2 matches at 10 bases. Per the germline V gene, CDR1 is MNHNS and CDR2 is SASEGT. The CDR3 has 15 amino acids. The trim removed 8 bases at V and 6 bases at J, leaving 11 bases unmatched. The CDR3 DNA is TGTGCCAGCGTCTTCGAGCGGGGGGGCTCCGATACGCAGTATTTT. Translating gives CASVFERGGSDTQYF.

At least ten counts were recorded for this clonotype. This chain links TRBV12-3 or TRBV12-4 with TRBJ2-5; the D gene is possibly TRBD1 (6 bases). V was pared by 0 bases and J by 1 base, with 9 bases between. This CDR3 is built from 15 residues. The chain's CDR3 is CASSLAGAIQETQYF. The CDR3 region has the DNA TGTGCCAGCAGTTTAGCGGGGGCAATCCAAGAGACCCAGTACTTC.

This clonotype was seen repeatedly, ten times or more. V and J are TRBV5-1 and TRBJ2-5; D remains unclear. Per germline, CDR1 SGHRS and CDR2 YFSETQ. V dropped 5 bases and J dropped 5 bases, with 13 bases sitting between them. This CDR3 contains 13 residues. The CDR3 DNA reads TGCGCCAGCAGAACTACAAGTATTGAGACCCAGTACTTC. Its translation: CASRTTSIETQYF.

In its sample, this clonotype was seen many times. CDR3 DNA sequence: TGTGCCAGCAGCCCGGACAGGGTTGGGGTCAATCAGCCCCAGCATTTT. This gives the protein CASSPDRVGVNQPQHF. The chain combines TRBV12-3 or TRBV12-4 with TRBJ1-5; TRBD1 matches 8 bases. Trimming cost V 6 bases and J 3 bases; bases outside gene matches: 10. The CDR3 is 16 amino acids.

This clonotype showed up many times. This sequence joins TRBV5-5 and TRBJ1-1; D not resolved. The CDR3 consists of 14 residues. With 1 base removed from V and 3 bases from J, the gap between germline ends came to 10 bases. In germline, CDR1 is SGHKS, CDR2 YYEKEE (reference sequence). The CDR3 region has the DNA TGTGCCAGCAGCTTGTTGAGGGTTGACACTGAAGCTTTCTTT. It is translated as CASSLLRVDTEAFF.

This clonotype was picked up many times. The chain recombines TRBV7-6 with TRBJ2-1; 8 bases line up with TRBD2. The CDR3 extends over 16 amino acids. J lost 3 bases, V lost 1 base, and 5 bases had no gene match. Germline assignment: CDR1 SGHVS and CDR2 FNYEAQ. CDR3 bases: TGTGCCAGCAGCTTAGAGTCTGCGGGAGGCTACAATGAGCAGTTCTTC. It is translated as CASSLESAGGYNEQFF.

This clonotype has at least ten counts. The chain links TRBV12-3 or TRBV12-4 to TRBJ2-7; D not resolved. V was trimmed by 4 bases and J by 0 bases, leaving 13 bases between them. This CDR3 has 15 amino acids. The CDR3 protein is CASSSFRLSSYEQYF. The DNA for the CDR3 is TGTGCCAGCAGTTCGTTCAGGCTATCCTCCTACGAGCAGTACTTC.

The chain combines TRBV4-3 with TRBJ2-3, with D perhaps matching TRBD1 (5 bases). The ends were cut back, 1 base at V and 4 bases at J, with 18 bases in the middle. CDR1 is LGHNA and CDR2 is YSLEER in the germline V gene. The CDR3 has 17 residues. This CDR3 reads CASSQAGGAPLADTQYF. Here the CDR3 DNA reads TGCGCCAGCAGCCAAGCGGGTGGGGCCCCCCTTGCAGATACGCAGTATTTT.

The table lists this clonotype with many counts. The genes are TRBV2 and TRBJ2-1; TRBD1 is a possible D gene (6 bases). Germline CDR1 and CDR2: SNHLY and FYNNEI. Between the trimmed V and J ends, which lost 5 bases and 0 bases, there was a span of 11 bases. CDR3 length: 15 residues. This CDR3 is CASSLQGSSYNEQFF. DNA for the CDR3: TGTGCCAGCAGTTTACAGGGATCCTCCTACAATGAGCAGTTCTTC.

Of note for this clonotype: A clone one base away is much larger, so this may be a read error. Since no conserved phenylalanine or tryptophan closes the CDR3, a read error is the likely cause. CDR3: CSASSGTRGFYEQYL. Here the CDR3 DNA reads TGCAGTGCTAGTTCGGGGACTAGGGGTTTCTACGAGCAGTACCTC. The chain links TRBV20-1 to TRBJ2-7, with TRBD2 matching 8 bases. The CDR3 is 15 amino acids. The germline gives CDR1 DFQATT, CDR2 SNEGSKA (reference sequence). V was clipped by 3 bases and J by 3 bases; unmatched bases: 10.

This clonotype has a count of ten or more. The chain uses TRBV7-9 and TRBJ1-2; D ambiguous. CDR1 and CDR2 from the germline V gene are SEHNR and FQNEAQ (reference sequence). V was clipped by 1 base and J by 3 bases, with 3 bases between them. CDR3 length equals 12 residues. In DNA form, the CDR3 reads TGTGCCAGCAGCTTAGGGGACTATGGCTACACCTTC. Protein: CASSLGDYGYTF.

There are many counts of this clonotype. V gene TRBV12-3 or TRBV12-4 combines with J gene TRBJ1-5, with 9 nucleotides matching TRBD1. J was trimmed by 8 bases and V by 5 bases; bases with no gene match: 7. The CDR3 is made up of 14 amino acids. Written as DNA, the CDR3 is TGTGCCAGCAGTCCAACAGGGGGCGAGAAGCCCCAGCATTTT. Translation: CASSPTGGEKPQHF.

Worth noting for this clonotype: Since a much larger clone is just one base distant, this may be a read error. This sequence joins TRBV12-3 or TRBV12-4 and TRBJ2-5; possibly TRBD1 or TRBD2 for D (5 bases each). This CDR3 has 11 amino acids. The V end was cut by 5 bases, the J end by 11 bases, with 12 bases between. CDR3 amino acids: CASSPRDGQYF. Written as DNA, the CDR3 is TGTGCCAGCAGTCCCCGGGACGGGCAGTACTTC.

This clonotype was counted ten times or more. The CDR3 sequence is CASSLRGYNEQFF. The CDR3 coding sequence is TGTGCCAGCAGCTTACGGGGTTACAATGAGCAGTTCTTC. V and J are TRBV7-8 and TRBJ2-1; possibly TRBD2 for D (5 bases). The V gene lost 2 bases and the J gene lost 4 bases, with 6 bases spanning the gap. Germline lookup yields CDR1 SGHVS and CDR2 FQNEAQ. The CDR3 is 13 residues long. Full variable domain (outside the CDR3, taken from reference TRBV7-8 and TRBJ2-1): GAGVSQSPRYKVAKRGQDVALRCDPISGHVSLFWYQQALGQGPEFLTYFQNEAQLDKSGLPSDRFFAERPEGSVSTLKIQRTQQEDSAVYLCASSLRGYNEQFFGPGTRLTVL.

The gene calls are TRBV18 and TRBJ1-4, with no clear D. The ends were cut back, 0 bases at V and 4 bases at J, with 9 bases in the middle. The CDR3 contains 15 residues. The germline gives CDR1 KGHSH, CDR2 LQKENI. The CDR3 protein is CASSPPFPLNEKLFF. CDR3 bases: TGTGCCAGCTCACCACCGTTTCCGCTTAATGAAAAACTGTTTTTT. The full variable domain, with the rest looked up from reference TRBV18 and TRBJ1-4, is NAGVMQNPRHLVRRRGQEARLRCSPMKGHSHVYWYRQLPEEGLKFMVYLQKENIIDESGMPKERFSAEFPKEGPSILRIQQVVRGDSAAYFCASSPPFPLNEKLFFGSGTQLSVL.

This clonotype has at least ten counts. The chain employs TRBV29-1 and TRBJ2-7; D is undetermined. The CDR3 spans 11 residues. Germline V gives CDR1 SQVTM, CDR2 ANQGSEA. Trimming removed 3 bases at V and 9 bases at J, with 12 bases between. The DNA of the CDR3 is TGCAGCGTTGACAAAGGCTGGAGGCAGTACTTC. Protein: CSVDKGWRQYF.

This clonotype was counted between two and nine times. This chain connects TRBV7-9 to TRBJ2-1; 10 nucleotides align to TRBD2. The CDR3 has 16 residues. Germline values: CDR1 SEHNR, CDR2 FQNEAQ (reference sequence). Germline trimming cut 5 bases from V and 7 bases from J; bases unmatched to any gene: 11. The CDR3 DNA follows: TGTGCCAGCAGCAACCGTCAGCGGGAGGGCCGTAATGAGCAGTTCTTC. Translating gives CASSNRQREGRNEQFF. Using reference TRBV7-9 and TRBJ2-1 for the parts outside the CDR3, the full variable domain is DTGVSQNPRHKITKRGQNVTFRCDPISEHNRLYWYRQTLGQGPEFLTYFQNEAQLEKSRLLSDRFSAERPKGSFSTLEIQRTEQGDSAMYLCASSNRQREGRNEQFFGPGTRLTVL.